The 4 T cell receptor beta chains given below trace back to one sample, sequenced in a study of T-cell memory formation after mild COVID-19. TCRdb re-derived calls from the 5' RACE reads in MiXCR, one entry per CDR3 protein. This table has 560,000 or so distinct CDR3 sequences, roughly a sixth appearing once. Sequencing was performed on PBMCs or a T cell subset sorted from them (not recorded which). These receptors all stem from an adult woman who had mild COVID-19 (a few samples of this study predate the infection). Cell type and time point are not known.

This sequence joins TRBV12-3 or TRBV12-4 and TRBJ2-2, with a tentative D call TRBD1 (5 bases). Trimming stripped 6 bases from V and 0 bases from J, with 17 bases between. This CDR3 region has 17 residues. The CDR3 sequence: CASSQDLETANTGELFF. CDR3 in DNA: TGTGCCAGCAGCCAAGACCTGGAGACAGCGAACACCGGGGAGCTGTTTTTT.

DNA of the CDR3: TGTGCCTGGGTCGAACAGGGAATTTGGTCCTACAATGAGCAGTTCTTC. It translates to CAWVEQGIWSYNEQFF. The J gene is TRBJ2-1, the V gene TRBV30; tentatively, D is TRBD1 (6 bases). The CDR3 totals 16 residues. With 5 bases removed from V and 1 base from J, the gap between germline ends came to 18 bases. Germline-derived CDR1 and CDR2 are GTSNPN and SVGIG (reference sequence).

This clonotype was seen at least ten times. This chain joins TRBV7-6 and TRBJ1-1; tentative D call: TRBD1 (5 bases). With 3 bases removed from V and 4 bases from J, the gap between germline ends came to 12 bases. The CDR3 is 14 amino acids. CDR1 and CDR2 from the germline V gene are SGHVS and FNYEAQ. CDR3 region: CASSFGGGSTEAFF. CDR3 coding DNA: TGTGCCAGCAGCTTTGGGGGGGGGAGCACTGAAGCTTTCTTT.

A few counts support this clonotype. CDR3 region: CASSLSLGKNIQYF. CDR3 in DNA: TGTGCCAGCAGTCTCTCCTTAGGCAAAAACATTCAGTACTTC. This rearrangement joins TRBV27 to TRBJ2-4; D gene ambiguous. V gave up 5 bases and J gave up 3 bases, with 11 bases separating them. Germline CDR1 is MNHEY and CDR2 is SMNVEV (reference sequence). The CDR3 covers 14 residues.